The T cell receptor beta chain described here comes from a study of blood T cell repertoires in COVID-19. The overall study: Acute and convalescent COVID-19 samples came from the United States, Italy and Spain. T cells, B-cell-depleted T cells, or PBMCs supplied cDNA or gDNA.

CDR3 size: 15 residues. Germline V CDR1 and CDR2: SGHRS, YFSETQ. The ends were cut back, 0 bases at V and 9 bases at J, with 13 bases in the middle. Authors' analysis steps: Estimation of nucleated cell counts was performed using reference gene primer amplification. The data were produced by immunoSEQ multiplex PCR, yet TCRdb's version contains in-frame clones alone and is incomplete. The V and J calls and clone size were taken over from that table, and D and trimming were inferred from the DNA. The sample has 30,000 to 40,000 clones; about 85% are singletons. V gene TRBV5-1 combines with J gene TRBJ1-6, with D hard to call. This clonotype was sampled from a human donor with acute or convalescent COVID-19. The donor label of this sample is uncertain. Material for sequencing was peripheral blood. CDR3 in amino acids: CASSLDTRVSSPLHF. The CDR3, as DNA: TGCGCCAGCAGCTTGGATACACGGGTCAGTTCACCCCTCCACTTT.